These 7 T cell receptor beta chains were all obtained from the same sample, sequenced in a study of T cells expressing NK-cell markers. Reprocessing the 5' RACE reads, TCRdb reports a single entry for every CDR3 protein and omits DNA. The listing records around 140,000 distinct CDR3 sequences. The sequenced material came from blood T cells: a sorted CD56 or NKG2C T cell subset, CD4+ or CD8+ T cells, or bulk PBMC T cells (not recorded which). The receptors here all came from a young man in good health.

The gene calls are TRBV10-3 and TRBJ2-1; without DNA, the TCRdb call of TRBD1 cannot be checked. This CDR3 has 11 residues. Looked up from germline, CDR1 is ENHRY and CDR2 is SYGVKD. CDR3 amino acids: CAISTDREQFF.

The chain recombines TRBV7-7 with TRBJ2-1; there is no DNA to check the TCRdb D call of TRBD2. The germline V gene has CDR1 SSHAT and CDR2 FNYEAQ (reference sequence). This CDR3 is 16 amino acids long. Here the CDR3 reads CASSRSAGGGYNEQFF.

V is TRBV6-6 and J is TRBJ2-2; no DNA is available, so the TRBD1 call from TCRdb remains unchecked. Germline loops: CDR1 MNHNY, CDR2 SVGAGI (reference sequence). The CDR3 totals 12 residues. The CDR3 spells CATQQGTGELFF.

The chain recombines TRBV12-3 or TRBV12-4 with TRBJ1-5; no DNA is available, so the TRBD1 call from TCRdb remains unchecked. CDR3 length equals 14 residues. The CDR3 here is CASSLTGKSQPQHF.

The CDR3: CASSLGQDVSNTGELFF. This sequence joins TRBV5-5 and TRBJ2-2. The CDR3 covers 17 residues. Germline assignment: CDR1 SGHKS and CDR2 YYEKEE (reference sequence).

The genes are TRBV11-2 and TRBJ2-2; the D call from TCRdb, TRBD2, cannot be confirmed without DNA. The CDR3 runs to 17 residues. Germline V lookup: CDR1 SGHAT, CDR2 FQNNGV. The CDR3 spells CASSSSGLAVNTGELFF.

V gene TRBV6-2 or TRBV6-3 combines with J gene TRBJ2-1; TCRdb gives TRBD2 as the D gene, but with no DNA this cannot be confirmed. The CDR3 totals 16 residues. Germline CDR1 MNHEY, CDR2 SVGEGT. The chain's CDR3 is CASSLLAGKPYNEQFF.